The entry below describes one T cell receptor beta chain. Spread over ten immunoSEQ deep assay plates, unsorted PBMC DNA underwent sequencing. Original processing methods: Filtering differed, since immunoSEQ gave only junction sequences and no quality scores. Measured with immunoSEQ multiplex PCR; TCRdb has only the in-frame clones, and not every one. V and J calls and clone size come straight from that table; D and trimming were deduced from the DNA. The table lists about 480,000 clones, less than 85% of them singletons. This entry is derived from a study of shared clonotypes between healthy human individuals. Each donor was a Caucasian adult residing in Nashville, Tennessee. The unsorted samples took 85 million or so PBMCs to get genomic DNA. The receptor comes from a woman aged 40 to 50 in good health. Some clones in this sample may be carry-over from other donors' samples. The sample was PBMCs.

CDR3 sequence (DNA): TGTGCCAGCAGCTTGGGGGCGCACACAGAGACCCAGTACTTC. This gives the protein CASSLGAHTETQYF. V is TRBV5-4 and J is TRBJ2-5; no reliable D call. Germline V gene sequence: CDR1 SGHNT, CDR2 YYREEE (reference sequence). Trimming removed 0 bases from V and 4 bases from J, with 10 bases in between. The CDR3 is 14 amino acids.